This TCR beta chain stems from a study of cytomegalovirus exposure and HLA in healthy donors. Study at large: From some 180 million T cells, an earlier analysis saw approximately 110 million unique TCR beta sequences. The study, taken as a whole, reports: Most subjects had HLA-A and HLA-B alleles reportedly predicted accurately by TCR beta sequences. In a later analysis, a missense DCLRE1C variant was linked to TCR beta V- and J-gene trimming.

These donors, healthy bone marrow donors, were studied. Vbeta (60) and Jbeta (13) primers were used in the PCR. The repertoire was sequenced with immunoSEQ multiplex PCR; TCRdb's copy has only in-frame clones and lacks some. The sample includes about 180,000 clones, just under 80% of them seen just once. The CDR3 is 13 residues long. V lost 8 bases to trimming and J lost 5 bases, with 13 bases between them. The V gene's germline CDR1 is LNHDA and CDR2 SQIVND (reference sequence). In regard to this clone: Its matching antigen is unknown.

The chain couples TRBV19 to TRBJ1-5; TRBD1 is a possible D gene (6 bases). The clonotype originates from a man aged 25 to 40 in good health and CMV-seronegative. Sequencing used PBMCs. The CDR3 here is CASSQGFHQPQHF. For the CDR3, the DNA is TGTGCCAGTTCCCAGGGGTTCCATCAGCCCCAGCATTTT.